This T cell receptor beta chain was retrieved from a study of blood T cell repertoires in COVID-19. The CDR3 extends over 15 amino acids. The V gene's germline CDR1 is SGHRS and CDR2 YFSETQ. Deletions cut 4 bases from V and 0 bases from J, with 11 bases between. Methods used by the authors: Nucleated cell number was recorded as an estimate derived from reference gene primer amplification. Sequencing used immunoSEQ multiplex PCR; TCRdb keeps in-frame clones, though not all of them. Clone size and the V and J calls come from that table; the DNA yielded D and trimming. The sample has 150,000 to 200,000 clones; 65% to 90% are singletons.

The chain uses TRBV5-1 and TRBJ1-3; D is unresolved. The clonotype comes from a man aged 45 to 65 with active or convalescent COVID-19. Sequencing was carried out using peripheral blood. CDR3 residues: CASSITTNSGNTIYF. The DNA of the CDR3 is TGCGCCAGCAGCATAACGACAAACTCTGGAAACACCATATATTTT.